A selection of T cell receptor beta chains follows, all from one sample in a study of post-analysis software for immune sequencing data. TCRdb redid the calling of the PCR reads with MiXCR, one entry per CDR3 protein. The repertoire has hundreds of thousands of distinct CDR3 sequences, roughly 46% of them found once; the top ten carry roughly 1.7%. The sequenced material came from blood. The receptor source for this set is a girl aged 5-17 years with multiple sclerosis. Each CDR3 is given with its conserved first and last residue. The size entry is marked missing in some rows and otherwise reads once, few, many or a size class.

j_call: TRBJ1-2; clone_size: few; v_call: TRBV10-3; cdr3_aa: CAISEQGTYGYTF
j_call: TRBJ2-7; clone_size: few; v_call: TRBV30; cdr3_aa: CAWGLALYEQYF
j_call: TRBJ2-7; clone_size: -; v_call: TRBV7-7; cdr3_aa: CASSLAGLDYEQYF
j_call: TRBJ2-3; clone_size: few; v_call: TRBV12-3/TRBV12-4; cdr3_aa: CASSLAVSWGTDTQYF
j_call: TRBJ2-1; clone_size: -; v_call: TRBV5-1; cdr3_aa: CASSLAVIGGAEEQFF
j_call: TRBJ2-3; clone_size: -; v_call: TRBV20-1; cdr3_aa: CSAVTTVGTDTQYF
j_call: TRBJ1-1; clone_size: -; v_call: TRBV6-6; cdr3_aa: CASSYGSAETEAFF
j_call: TRBJ1-6; clone_size: few; v_call: TRBV5-6; cdr3_aa: CASTPGGAAYNSPLHF
j_call: TRBJ1-2; clone_size: -; v_call: TRBV5-6; cdr3_aa: CASSLEATYGYTF
j_call: TRBJ2-7; clone_size: -; v_call: TRBV20-1; cdr3_aa: CSVPGLTSSQYF
j_call: TRBJ1-2; clone_size: -; v_call: TRBV29-1; cdr3_aa: CSVARQGVGYGYTF
j_call: TRBJ2-1; clone_size: many; v_call: TRBV6-4; cdr3_aa: CASSGTGGDYNEQFF
j_call: TRBJ2-3; clone_size: -; v_call: TRBV29-1; cdr3_aa: CSVEKGNTQYF
j_call: TRBJ1-5; clone_size: -; v_call: TRBV9; cdr3_aa: CASSADLGRNNQPQHF
j_call: TRBJ1-1; clone_size: -; v_call: TRBV12-3/TRBV12-4; cdr3_aa: CASSLGWVNAEAFF
j_call: TRBJ2-5; clone_size: -; v_call: TRBV20-1; cdr3_aa: CSPIPPLGQETQYF
j_call: TRBJ1-1; clone_size: -; v_call: TRBV6-5; cdr3_aa: CASSYGIVNTEAFF
j_call: TRBJ1-2; clone_size: -; v_call: TRBV7-9; cdr3_aa: CASSLSVAGLYGYTF
j_call: TRBJ2-5; clone_size: -; v_call: TRBV7-6; cdr3_aa: CASSSQGHQETQYF
j_call: TRBJ2-5; clone_size: many; v_call: TRBV11-3; cdr3_aa: CASSRRDGEETQYF
j_call: TRBJ2-3; clone_size: -; v_call: TRBV5-1; cdr3_aa: CASRQSFTDTQYF
j_call: TRBJ1-2; clone_size: -; v_call: TRBV20-1; cdr3_aa: CSARPLSPNYGYTF
j_call: -; clone_size: -; v_call: TRBV7-2; cdr3_aa: CASSLGIDGDIQYF
j_call: TRBJ1-2; clone_size: -; v_call: TRBV2; cdr3_aa: CASSPVSGNYGYTF
j_call: TRBJ2-5; clone_size: -; v_call: TRBV24-1; cdr3_aa: CATRHGETQYF
j_call: TRBJ2-1; clone_size: -; v_call: TRBV11-3; cdr3_aa: CASSFSGRAGYEQFF
j_call: TRBJ2-7; clone_size: -; v_call: TRBV6-5; cdr3_aa: CASSWWGEQYF
j_call: TRBJ1-1; clone_size: many; v_call: TRBV12-3/TRBV12-4; cdr3_aa: CASSPGQGNTEAFF
j_call: TRBJ1-1; clone_size: -; v_call: TRBV12-3/TRBV12-4; cdr3_aa: CASSPYRGSTEAFF
j_call: TRBJ2-1; clone_size: -; v_call: TRBV3-1; cdr3_aa: CASRPGEGLRRNEQFF
j_call: TRBJ1-1; clone_size: -; v_call: TRBV5-1; cdr3_aa: CASSLDLTEAFF
j_call: -; clone_size: -; v_call: TRBV25-1; cdr3_aa: CASTRGQGMYEQYF
j_call: TRBJ2-5; clone_size: -; v_call: TRBV13; cdr3_aa: CASSPWGSGMETQYF
j_call: TRBJ1-5; clone_size: few; v_call: TRBV10-3; cdr3_aa: CATGPVDQPQHF
j_call: TRBJ2-7; clone_size: -; v_call: TRBV7-7; cdr3_aa: CASSLDPSGAQYF
j_call: TRBJ1-4; clone_size: -; v_call: TRBV5-5; cdr3_aa: CASSSTGTGREKLFF
j_call: TRBJ2-3; clone_size: -; v_call: TRBV7-8; cdr3_aa: CASSHSSGSPPDTQYF
j_call: TRBJ2-4; clone_size: -; v_call: TRBV20-1; cdr3_aa: CSAHNRAKNIQYF
j_call: TRBJ1-2; clone_size: -; v_call: TRBV27; cdr3_aa: CASSFQGADGYTF
j_call: -; clone_size: few; v_call: TRBV5-5; cdr3_aa: CASSLGDRSEQYF